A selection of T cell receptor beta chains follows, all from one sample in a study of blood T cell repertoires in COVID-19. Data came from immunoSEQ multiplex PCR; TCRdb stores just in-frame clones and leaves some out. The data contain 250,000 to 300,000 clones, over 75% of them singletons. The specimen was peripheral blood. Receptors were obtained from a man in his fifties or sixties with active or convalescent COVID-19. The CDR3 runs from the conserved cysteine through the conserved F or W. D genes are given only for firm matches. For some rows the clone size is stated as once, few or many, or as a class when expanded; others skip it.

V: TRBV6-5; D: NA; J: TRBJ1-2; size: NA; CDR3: CASSRGAPYGYTF; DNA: TGTGCCAGCAGTCGGGGGGCGCCCTATGGCTACACCTTC
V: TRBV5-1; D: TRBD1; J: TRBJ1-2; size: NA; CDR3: CASSLGQGADGYTF; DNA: TGCGCCAGCAGCTTGGGACAGGGGGCGGATGGCTACACCTTC
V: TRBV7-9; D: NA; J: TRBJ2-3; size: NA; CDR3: CASSWTVSSTDTQYF; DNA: TGTGCCAGCAGCTGGACAGTCTCTAGCACAGATACGCAGTATTTT
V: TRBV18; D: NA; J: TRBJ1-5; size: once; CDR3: CASSPIYQRAQPQHF; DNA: TGTGCCAGCTCACCAATCTACCAGCGGGCTCAGCCCCAGCATTTT
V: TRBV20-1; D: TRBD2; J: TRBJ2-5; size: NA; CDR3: CSARGDQTQYF; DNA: TGCAGTGCCCGGGGGGATCAGACCCAGTACTTC
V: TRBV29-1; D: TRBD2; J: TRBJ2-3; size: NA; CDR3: CSVVGRLAGSGGDTQYF; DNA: TGCAGCGTTGTGGGTCGACTAGCGGGGTCCGGGGGGGATACGCAGTATTTT
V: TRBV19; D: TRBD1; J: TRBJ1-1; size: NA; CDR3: CASSKGPDRGPGTEAFF; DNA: TGTGCCAGTAGTAAGGGCCCGGACAGGGGACCGGGCACTGAAGCTTTCTTT
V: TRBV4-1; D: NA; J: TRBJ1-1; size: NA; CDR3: CASSPLGLTEAFF; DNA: TGCGCCAGCAGCCCACTAGGATTAACTGAAGCTTTCTTT
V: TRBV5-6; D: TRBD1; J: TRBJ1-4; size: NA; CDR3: CASSLLDRAYNEKLFF; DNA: TGTGCCAGCAGCTTACTGGACAGGGCTTACAATGAAAAACTGTTTTTT
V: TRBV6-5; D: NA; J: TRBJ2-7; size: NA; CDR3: CASRDPQGSYEQYF; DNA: TGTGCCAGCAGGGACCCTCAGGGCTCCTACGAGCAGTACTTC
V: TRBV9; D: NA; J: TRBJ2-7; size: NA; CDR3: CASSALPGEQYF; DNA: TGTGCCAGCAGCGCTCTCCCGGGGGAGCAGTACTTC
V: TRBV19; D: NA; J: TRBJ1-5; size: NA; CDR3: CAFSTPANQPQHF; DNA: TGTGCTTTTTCGACACCCGCCAATCAGCCCCAGCATTTT
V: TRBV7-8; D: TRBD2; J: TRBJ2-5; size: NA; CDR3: CASSLAVAGGKETQYF; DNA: TGTGCCAGCAGCTTAGCGGTAGCGGGAGGGAAAGAGACCCAGTACTTC
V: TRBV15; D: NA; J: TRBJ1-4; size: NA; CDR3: CATSRAGGSANEKLFF; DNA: TGTGCCACCAGCAGGGCGGGGGGATCTGCTAATGAAAAACTGTTTTTT
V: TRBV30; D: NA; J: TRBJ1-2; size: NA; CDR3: CAWTGGNYGYTF; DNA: TGTGCCTGGACGGGGGGAAACTATGGCTACACCTTC
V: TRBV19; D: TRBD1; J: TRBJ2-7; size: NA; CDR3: CASSTRQGVREQYF; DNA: TGTGCCAGTAGTACCCGACAGGGAGTACGCGAGCAGTACTTC
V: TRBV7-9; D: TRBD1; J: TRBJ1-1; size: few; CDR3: CASSLALARGRSTEAFF; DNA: TGTGCCAGCAGCTTAGCGCTAGCGAGGGGGCGATCCACTGAAGCTTTCTTT
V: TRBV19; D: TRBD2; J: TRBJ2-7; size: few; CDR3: CASSIRGGPYEQYF; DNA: TGTGCCAGTAGTATCCGCGGGGGGCCCTACGAGCAGTACTTC
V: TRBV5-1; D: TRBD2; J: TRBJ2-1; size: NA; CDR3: CASSLGLFAGDLWGNEQFF; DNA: TGCGCCAGCAGCTTGGGTTTGTTTGCGGGAGATCTATGGGGCAATGAGCAGTTCTTC
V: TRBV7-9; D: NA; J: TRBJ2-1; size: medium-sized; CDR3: CASSWDFSSRAYNEQFF; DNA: TGTGCCAGCAGCTGGGACTTCTCTTCTAGGGCCTACAATGAGCAGTTCTTC
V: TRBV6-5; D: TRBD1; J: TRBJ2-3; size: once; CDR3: CASTSTGPRTDTQYF; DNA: TGTGCCAGCACGTCGACAGGGCCCCGCACAGATACGCAGTATTTT
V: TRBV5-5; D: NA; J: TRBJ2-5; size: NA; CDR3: CASSFSRGQETQYF; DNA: TGTGCCAGCAGCTTCTCCAGGGGCCAAGAGACCCAGTACTTC
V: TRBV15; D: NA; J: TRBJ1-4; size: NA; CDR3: CATSRDSGGNEKLFF; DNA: TGTGCCACCAGCAGAGATTCGGGGGGGAATGAAAAACTGTTTTTT
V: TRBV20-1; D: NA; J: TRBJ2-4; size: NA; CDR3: CSASRAGFQNIQYF; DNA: TGCAGTGCTAGTAGGGCGGGTTTCCAAAACATTCAGTACTTC
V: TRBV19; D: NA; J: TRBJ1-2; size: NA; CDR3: CASSIPTNYYGYTF; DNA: TGTGCCAGTAGTATCCCGACAAATTACTATGGCTACACCTTC
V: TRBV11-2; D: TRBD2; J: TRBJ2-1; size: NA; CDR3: CASSHRGGSKYNEQFF; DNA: TGTGCCAGCAGCCACCGCGGCGGGAGTAAGTATAATGAGCAGTTCTTC
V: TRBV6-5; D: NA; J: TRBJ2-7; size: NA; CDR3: CATSLGGVEYEQYF; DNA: TGTGCCACCTCCCTGGGGGGAGTGGAGTACGAGCAGTACTTC
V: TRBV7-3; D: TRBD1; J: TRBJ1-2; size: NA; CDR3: CASSLDRGLGGYTF; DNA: TGTGCCAGCAGCTTAGACAGGGGGCTGGGAGGCTACACCTTC
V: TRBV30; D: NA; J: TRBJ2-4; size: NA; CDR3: CAWSAVAKNIQYF; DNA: TGTGCCTGGAGTGCAGTAGCCAAAAACATTCAGTACTTC
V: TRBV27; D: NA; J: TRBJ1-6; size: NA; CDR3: CASSSLSGNSPLHF; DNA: TGTGCCAGCAGTTCGCTAAGCGGTAATTCACCCCTCCACTTT
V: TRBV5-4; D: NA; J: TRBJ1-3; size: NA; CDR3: CASSLPGSGNTIYF; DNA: TGTGCCAGCAGCTTGCCGGGCTCTGGAAACACCATATATTTT
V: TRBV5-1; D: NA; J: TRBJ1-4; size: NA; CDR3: CASSLAVPNEKLFF; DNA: TGCGCCAGCAGCTTGGCAGTGCCTAATGAAAAACTGTTTTTT
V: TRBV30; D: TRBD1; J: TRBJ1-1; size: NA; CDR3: CAWSADRGYAEAFF; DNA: TGTGCCTGGAGTGCCGACAGGGGTTACGCTGAAGCTTTCTTT
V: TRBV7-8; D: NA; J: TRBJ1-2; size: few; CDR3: CASSLGPVDYGYTF; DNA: TGTGCCAGCAGCTTAGGCCCGGTTGACTATGGCTACACCTTC
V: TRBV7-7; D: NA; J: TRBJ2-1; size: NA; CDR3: CASSLAQGLDEQFF; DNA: TGTGCCAGCAGCTTAGCGCAGGGCTTGGATGAGCAGTTCTTC
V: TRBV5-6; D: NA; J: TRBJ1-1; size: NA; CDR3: CASSGPFGRGGREAFF; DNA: TGTGCCAGCAGCGGCCCTTTCGGCAGAGGGGGACGTGAAGCTTTCTTT
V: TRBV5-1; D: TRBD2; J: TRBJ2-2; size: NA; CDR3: CASSVIAGGPGGELFF; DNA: TGCGCCAGCAGCGTAATAGCGGGAGGGCCTGGCGGGGAGCTGTTTTTT
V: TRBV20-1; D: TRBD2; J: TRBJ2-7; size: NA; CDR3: CSAETSDEQYF; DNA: TGCAGTGCTGAGACTAGCGACGAGCAGTACTTC